Following are 24 T cell receptor beta chains from one sample sequenced in a study of blood T cell repertoires in COVID-19. TCRdb's table, derived via immunoSEQ multiplex PCR, lists solely in-frame clones and lacks some. The sample lists 200,000 to 250,000 clones; about 80% were seen once. The sequenced sample was peripheral blood. The receptors were gathered from a woman over 75 with acute or convalescent COVID-19.

The rearrangement uses TRBV5-4 and TRBJ2-5, with D maybe TRBD2 (6 bases). V lost 6 bases and J 5 bases, leaving 17 bases between the germline ends. This CDR3 has 14 amino acids. CDR1 and CDR2 from the germline V gene are SGHNT and YYREEE (reference sequence). The CDR3 DNA reads TGTGCCAGCACCTCGACGGGAGTGAGGGAGACCCAGTACTTC. It specifies CASTSTGVRETQYF.

The genes are TRBV10-3 and TRBJ1-5; 7 nucleotides align to TRBD1. Unmatched junction bases numbered 6, after V lost 0 bases and J lost 4 bases. This CDR3 comprises 16 residues. Germline values: CDR1 ENHRY, CDR2 SYGVKD. CDR3 sequence: CAISESDIRGNQPQHF. The CDR3 DNA follows: TGTGCCATCAGTGAGTCGGACATCAGGGGGAATCAGCCCCAGCATTTT.

Of note for this clone: One end of the junction does not line up with germline, which may come from a read error. The genes are TRBV10-1 and TRBJ1-2, with D unclear. This CDR3 spans 14 amino acids. CDR1 is WNHNN, CDR2 SYGVQD, per germline (reference sequence). CDR3 amino acids: CASRARSRPMGSTF. Written as DNA, the CDR3 is TGCGCCAGCAGAGCCAGGTCCCGACCTATGGGCTCCACCTTC.

This sequence joins TRBV20-1 and TRBJ2-3, with 8 nucleotides matching TRBD1. The V gene's germline CDR1 is DFQATT and CDR2 SNEGSKA (reference sequence). The CDR3 consists of 15 residues. The ends lost 6 bases at V and 2 bases at J; junction bases unmatched: 10. This CDR3 is CSASKTGAYTDTQYF. The CDR3 DNA reads as TGCAGTGCCAGTAAGACAGGGGCTTACACAGATACGCAGTATTTT.

The chain uses TRBV7-9 and TRBJ2-2; 8 bases are shared with TRBD1. V lost 5 bases, J lost 2 bases, and 4 bases stayed unmatched. The CDR3 has 15 amino acids. The germline V gene has CDR1 SEHNR and CDR2 FQNEAQ (reference sequence). CDR3 coding DNA: TGTGCCAGCAGCCCCGGGACAGGAAACACCGGGGAGCTGTTTTTT. This translates into CASSPGTGNTGELFF.

This clone has a handful of counts. The chain combines TRBV12-3 or TRBV12-4 with TRBJ1-1; D remains ambiguous. The V end lost 2 bases, the J end lost 4 bases, and 8 bases lay between the germline ends. CDR3 length equals 13 residues. CDR3 bases: TGTGCCAGCAGTTTAAGTCGGAGCACTGAAGCTTTCTTT. Translated, it gives CASSLSRSTEAFF.

This clone has more than one count but fewer than ten. The V gene is TRBV7-9, the J gene TRBJ2-7; 10 nucleotides line up with TRBD2. This CDR3 contains 15 residues. The germline V gene has CDR1 SEHNR and CDR2 FQNEAQ (reference sequence). Trimming took 5 bases from V and 1 from J; bases not matched to a gene: 5. In DNA, the CDR3 is TGTGCCAGCAGCCAACGACTAGCGGGTTCCTACGAGCAGTACTTC. As protein: CASSQRLAGSYEQYF.

This clone came up a few times. This rearrangement joins TRBV29-1 to TRBJ1-1, with D tentatively TRBD1 (6 bases). This CDR3 spans 12 amino acids. V gave up 3 bases and J gave up 4 bases, with 9 bases separating them. CDR1 SQVTM and CDR2 ANQGSEA come from the germline V gene. The CDR3 DNA follows: TGCAGCGTTGATAGAGGGGGCACTGAAGCTTTCTTT. Its translation is CSVDRGGTEAFF.

This clone appeared a single time. The rearrangement links TRBV12-5 to TRBJ2-2, with 8 bases fitting TRBD2. Germline loops: CDR1 LGHNT, CDR2 FRNRAP. There are 17 residues in the CDR3. J gave up 6 bases and V 1 base, and 10 bases lay outside the gene matches. The CDR3 reads CASGLARGLGLAGELFF. The DNA of the CDR3 is TGTGCTAGTGGTTTGGCAAGGGGGTTGGGACTAGCCGGGGAGCTGTTTTTT.

This sequence joins TRBV19 and TRBJ2-3; D might be TRBD2 (6 bases). Per germline, CDR1 LNHDA and CDR2 SQIVND (reference sequence). This CDR3 contains 15 residues. The ends were cut back, 3 bases at V and 1 base at J, with 11 bases in the middle. DNA of the CDR3: TGTGCCAGTAGTATCTCGGGAGCGGGCACAGATACGCAGTATTTT. Its protein is CASSISGAGTDTQYF.

This clone appeared a single time. The rearrangement joins TRBV3-1 (or the pseudogene TRBV3-2) to TRBJ2-7, with D maybe TRBD2 (5 bases). Germline values: CDR1 LGHDT, CDR2 YNNKEL (reference sequence). Trimming took off 4 bases at V and 2 bases at J, with 18 bases between the two ends. CDR3 length: 16 residues. CDR3 bases: TGTGCCAGCAGCCCGGGGTACAGCGGAGTGGCCTACGAGCAGTACTTC. It translates to CASSPGYSGVAYEQYF.

This clone has only a few counts. This chain connects TRBV9 to TRBJ1-2; a weak D match, TRBD1 (6 bases). Germline V CDR1 and CDR2: SGDLS, YYNGEE. This CDR3 has 14 amino acids. With 0 bases removed from V and 7 bases from J, the gap between germline ends came to 13 bases. CDR3 residues: CASSVGPGVGGYTF. In DNA, the CDR3 is TGTGCCAGCAGCGTAGGTCCAGGGGTGGGTGGCTACACCTTC.

The gene calls are TRBV3-1 (or the pseudogene TRBV3-2) and TRBJ1-1; 7 nucleotides align to TRBD1. J was trimmed by 5 bases and V by 3 bases; bases with no gene match: 6. Germline CDR1 is LGHDT and CDR2 is YNNKEL (reference sequence). This CDR3 spans 14 amino acids. CDR3 in amino acids: CASSQNRGVTEAFF. In nucleotides, the CDR3 is TGTGCCAGCAGCCAGAACAGGGGCGTTACTGAAGCTTTCTTT.

This clone was observed a single time. The chain carries TRBV5-1 and TRBJ2-3; TRBD2 aligns across 7 bases. Per germline, CDR1 SGHRS and CDR2 YFSETQ. Unmatched junction bases numbered 17, after V lost 4 bases and J lost 6 bases. The CDR3 has 17 amino acids. CDR3 sequence: CASSPLGGSIAGDTQYF. CDR3 coding DNA: TGCGCCAGCAGCCCCTTGGGCGGGAGTATCGCCGGCGATACGCAGTATTTT.

This clone was counted between two and nine times. This chain uses TRBV7-2 with TRBJ1-2, with D unresolved. This CDR3 spans 12 amino acids. Germline CDR1 SGHTA, CDR2 FQGNSA. Trimming cost V 5 bases and J 4 bases, with 8 bases left between them. The CDR3 sequence: CASSTTLYGYTF. The CDR3 DNA reads as TGTGCCAGCAGCACGACACTCTATGGCTACACCTTC.

This clone was found a few times. V and J are TRBV30 and TRBJ2-2; D uncertain. V shed 2 bases and J shed 4 bases, with 5 bases lying between them. The CDR3 is made up of 12 amino acids. Germline V gene data show CDR1 as GTSNPN and CDR2 as SVGIG (reference sequence). The CDR3 sequence: CAWSRFTGELFF. For the CDR3, the DNA is TGTGCCTGGAGTCGGTTCACCGGGGAGCTGTTTTTT.

The chain links TRBV25-1 to TRBJ2-3, with TRBD2 as a possible D gene (6 bases). The germline gives CDR1 MGHDK, CDR2 SYGVNS. Trimming removed 1 base at V and 3 bases at J, with 8 bases between. CDR3 length: 14 residues. The CDR3 loop is CASSESTSTDTQYF. The CDR3 DNA sequence: TGTGCCAGCAGTGAATCGACTAGTACAGATACGCAGTATTTT.

This chain links TRBV3-1 (or the pseudogene TRBV3-2) with TRBJ1-1, with D perhaps matching TRBD1 (5 bases). Per the germline V gene, CDR1 is LGHDT and CDR2 is YNNKEL (reference sequence). The CDR3 is made up of 15 amino acids. V was clipped by 1 base and J by 5 bases, with 14 bases between them. DNA of the CDR3: TGTGCCAGCAGCCAAGGGGGCAGGATTAAAACTGAAGCTTTCTTT. This gives the protein CASSQGGRIKTEAFF.

The chain recombines TRBV6-2 or TRBV6-3 with TRBJ1-2; D gene uncertain. Germline assignment: CDR1 MNHEY and CDR2 SVGEGT. V lost 0 bases, J lost 4 bases, and 6 bases lay in between. The CDR3 runs 13 residues. CDR3 in DNA: TGTGCCAGCAGTTACTCGTTCGGCTATGGCTACACCTTC. The encoded protein is CASSYSFGYGYTF.

The rearrangement joins TRBV28 to TRBJ2-3, with 10 bases aligning to TRBD2. CDR1 and CDR2 from the germline V gene are MDHEN and SYDVKM. Trimming removed 7 bases from V and 7 bases from J; junction bases left unmatched: 8. The CDR3 has 14 amino acids. CDR3 DNA: TGTGCCAGCACCAGGACTAGCGGTACGAATACGCAGTATTTT. The encoded protein is CASTRTSGTNTQYF.

The chain is built from TRBV5-4 and TRBJ2-1; TRBD2 matches 7 bases. Germline-derived CDR1 and CDR2 are SGHNT and YYREEE (reference sequence). V lost 2 bases and J lost 0; bases outside the gene matches: 2. The CDR3 covers 15 residues. The chain's CDR3 is CASSFGGSSYNEQFF. The DNA of the CDR3 is TGTGCCAGCAGCTTCGGCGGGAGCTCCTACAATGAGCAGTTCTTC.

The V gene is TRBV3-1 (or the pseudogene TRBV3-2), the J gene TRBJ2-5; TRBD1 might be the D (7 bases). V lost 4 bases and J lost 4, with 13 bases in between. The CDR3 is 14 residues long. CDR1 is LGHDT and CDR2 is YNNKEL in the germline V gene (reference sequence). CDR3 sequence reads: CASSLRGATETQYF. CDR3 DNA sequence: TGTGCCAGCAGCCTCAGGGGGGCCACAGAGACCCAGTACTTC.

The J gene is TRBJ2-2, the V gene TRBV11-3; 7 bases fit TRBD2. V was pared by 2 bases and J by 4 bases, with 7 bases of the junction left unmatched. The CDR3 is 16 amino acids. Germline lookup yields CDR1 SGHNT and CDR2 YENEEA. The CDR3, as DNA: TGTGCCAGCAGCTTACGGGGAGGGCCGATCACCGGGGAGCTGTTTTTT. This codes for CASSLRGGPITGELFF.

V is TRBV12-5 and J is TRBJ2-5; TRBD2 matches 13 bases. V trimming: 5 bases; J trimming: 2 bases; junction bases outside the gene matches: 2. Looked up from germline, CDR1 is LGHNT and CDR2 is FRNRAP. This CDR3 has 15 residues. The CDR3 spells CASGTGLAGQETQYF. CDR3 coding DNA: TGTGCTAGTGGTACGGGACTAGCGGGACAAGAGACCCAGTACTTC.